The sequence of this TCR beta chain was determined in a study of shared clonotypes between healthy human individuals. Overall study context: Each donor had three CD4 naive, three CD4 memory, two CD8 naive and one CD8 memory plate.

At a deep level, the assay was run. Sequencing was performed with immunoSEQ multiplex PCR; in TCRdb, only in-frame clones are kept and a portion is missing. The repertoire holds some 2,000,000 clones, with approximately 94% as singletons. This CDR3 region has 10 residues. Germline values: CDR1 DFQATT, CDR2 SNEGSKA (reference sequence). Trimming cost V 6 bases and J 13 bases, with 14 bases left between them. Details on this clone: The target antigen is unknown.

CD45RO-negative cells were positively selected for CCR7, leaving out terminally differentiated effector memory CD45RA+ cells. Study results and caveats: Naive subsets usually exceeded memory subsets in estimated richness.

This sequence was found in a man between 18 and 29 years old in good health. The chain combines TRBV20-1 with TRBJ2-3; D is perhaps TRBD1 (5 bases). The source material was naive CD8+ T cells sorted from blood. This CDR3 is CSASLPQEYF. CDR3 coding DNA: TGCAGTGCCTCCCTTCCACAGGAGTATTTT.